The T cell receptor beta chain described here comes from a study of regulatory T cells in long-lasting Graves disease. Time point in this sample: persistent/refractory GD, antithyroid drugs over 5 years with positive TRAb. RNA isolated from PBMCs was used to make the TCR library. CDR3-region Arm-PCR and iRepertoire HTBI primers produced the TCR beta libraries. From the multiplex PCR reads, TCRdb called clonotypes with MiXCR, one entry per CDR3 protein. This table holds 420,000 or so distinct CDR3 sequences, around 24% found once. The table lists this clonotype with many counts. The CDR3 loop spans 14 amino acids. The V end lost 1 base, the J end lost 5 bases, and 11 bases lay between the germline ends. CDR1 SGHTA and CDR2 FQGNSA come from the germline V gene.

The receptor was derived from a female donor with Graves disease. This specimen consisted of peripheral blood mononuclear cells (PBMCs), obtained when the disease was refractory, from a patient treated with antithyroid drugs. This sequence joins TRBV7-2 and TRBJ1-1, with D possibly matching TRBD1 (6 bases). Written as DNA, the CDR3 is TGTGCCAGCAGCTTAGAGGGGGAATTAACTGAAGCTTTCTTT. Its translation is CASSLEGELTEAFF. The entire variable domain, with the rest obtained from reference TRBV7-2 and TRBJ1-1, is as follows: GAGVSQSPSNKVTEKGKDVELRCDPISGHTALYWYRQSLGQGLEFLIYFQGNSAPDKSGLPSDRFSAERTGGSVSTLTIQRTQQEDSAVYLCASSLEGELTEAFFGQGTRLTVV.